The clone carrying this TCR beta chain occurred once. The data are from a study of OX40 agonist ivuxolimab in advanced cancers. This CDR3 has 13 amino acids. V gave up 4 bases and J gave up 7 bases, with 10 bases separating them. CDR1 and CDR2 (germline): MNHNS, SASEGT. TCRdb's copy holds only in-frame clones and misses some; the assay was immunoSEQ multiplex PCR. The data show some 67,000 clones, approximately 89% seen once. The chain joins TRBV6-1 to TRBJ2-2; D is uncertain. The input for sequencing was CD4+ or CD8+ T cells sorted from blood, taken in a trial of the OX40 agonist ivuxolimab. This clonotype was obtained from an adult with an advanced solid tumor such as melanoma, head and neck, liver or kidney cancer. DNA for the CDR3: TGTGCCAGCAGTGTACCCGCGGACGGGGAGCTGTTTTTT. It is translated as CASSVPADGELFF.